These 3 T cell receptor beta chains were all obtained from the same sample, sequenced in a study of blood T cell repertoires in COVID-19. Some clones are missing from TCRdb's copy, which holds only in-frame ones; the method was immunoSEQ multiplex PCR. The sample has 150,000 to 200,000 clones; about four fifths are singletons. Sequenced: PBMCs or T cells enriched from blood (not recorded which). Receptors were obtained from a woman aged 55-69 years who had recovered from COVID-19.

V gene TRBV6-4 combines with J gene TRBJ1-5; D might be TRBD1 (5 bases). From germline, CDR1 is MRHNA and CDR2 SNTAGT. V shed 6 bases and J shed 1 base, with 10 bases lying between them. The CDR3 contains 14 residues. The CDR3 spells CASRGKGSNQPQHF. The CDR3 coding sequence is TGTGCCAGCAGGGGGAAGGGGAGCAATCAGCCCCAGCATTTT.

This clone was counted a single time. The genes are TRBV30 and TRBJ1-5; TRBD1 aligns across 8 bases. The germline gives CDR1 GTSNPN, CDR2 SVGIG (reference sequence). J was trimmed by 5 bases and V by 0 bases; bases with no gene match: 3. CDR3 length equals 14 residues. The CDR3, as DNA: TGTGCCTGGAGTGTCGGACAGGGACATCAGCCCCAGCATTTT. This sequence encodes CAWSVGQGHQPQHF.

The chain links TRBV19 to TRBJ2-5; weak D call: TRBD2 (6 bases). CDR1 is LNHDA and CDR2 is SQIVND in the germline V gene (reference sequence). The CDR3 extends over 13 amino acids. The ends were cut back, 5 bases at V and 4 bases at J, with 11 bases in the middle. The CDR3 DNA reads TGTGCCAGTAGTTGGGTGGGAGGAGAGACCCAGTACTTC. It yields the protein CASSWVGGETQYF. The full variable domain, with the rest looked up from reference TRBV19 and TRBJ2-5, is DGGITQSPKYLFRKEGQNVTLSCEQNLNHDAMYWYRQDPGQGLRLIYYSQIVNDFQKGDIAEGYSVSREKKESFPLTVTSAQKNPTAFYLCASSWVGGETQYFGPGTRLLVL.